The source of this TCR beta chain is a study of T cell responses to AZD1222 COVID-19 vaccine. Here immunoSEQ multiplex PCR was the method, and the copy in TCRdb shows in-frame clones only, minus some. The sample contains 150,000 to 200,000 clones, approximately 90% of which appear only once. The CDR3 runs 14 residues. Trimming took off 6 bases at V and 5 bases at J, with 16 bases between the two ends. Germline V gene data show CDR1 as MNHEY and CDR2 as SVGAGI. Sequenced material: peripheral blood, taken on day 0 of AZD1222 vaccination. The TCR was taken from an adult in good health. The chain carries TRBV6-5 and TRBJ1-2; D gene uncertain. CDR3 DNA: TGTGCCAGCAGACCTACGGTCGGCTCATATGGCTACACCTTC. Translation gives CASRPTVGSYGYTF.